Following are 28 T cell receptor beta chains from one sample sequenced in a study of shared clonotypes between healthy human individuals. TCRdb keeps only in-frame clones here, not all; method: immunoSEQ multiplex PCR. The data contain around 500,000 clones, around 80% of them singletons. The sample consisted of PBMCs. These receptor sequences come from a woman aged 40 to 50 in good health. Some clones in this sample may be carry-over from other donors' samples.

This clone occurred a few times. The rearrangement links TRBV29-1 to TRBJ1-1; D is possibly TRBD1 (5 bases). CDR1 and CDR2 from the germline V gene are SQVTM and ANQGSEA. This CDR3 contains 11 residues. The V end was cut by 5 bases, the J end by 11 bases, with 15 bases between. CDR3: CSVWDGGLAFF. The CDR3 nucleotides read TGCAGCGTTTGGGACGGAGGTCTGGCTTTCTTT.

The chain has TRBV28 and TRBJ1-1; a weak D match, TRBD1 (5 bases). Germline V CDR1 and CDR2: MDHEN, SYDVKM. Between the trimmed V and J ends, which lost 2 bases and 3 bases, there was a span of 10 bases. The CDR3 has 14 residues. CDR3 bases: TGTGCCAGCAGTTTAAGGTCAGGGTACACTGAAGCTTTCTTT. Its protein product is CASSLRSGYTEAFF.

The J gene is TRBJ1-1, the V gene TRBV28; D is uncertain. Trimming removed 6 bases from V and 11 bases from J, with 16 bases in between. CDR1 MDHEN and CDR2 SYDVKM come from the germline V gene. The CDR3 is 12 amino acids. CDR3 loop: CASRSGELDAFF. The CDR3 region has the DNA TGTGCCAGCAGGTCCGGGGAGTTGGATGCTTTCTTT.

The J gene is TRBJ1-2, the V gene TRBV2; TRBD1 aligns across 8 bases. Germline trimming cut 6 bases from V and 4 bases from J; bases unmatched to any gene: 4. Germline assignment: CDR1 SNHLY and CDR2 FYNNEI. The CDR3 has 13 residues. CDR3 in amino acids: CASRGQGGYGYTF. CDR3 sequence (DNA): TGTGCCAGCAGAGGACAGGGTGGCTATGGCTACACCTTC. The whole variable domain, filled in from reference TRBV2 and TRBJ1-2, reads EPEVTQTPSHQVTQMGQEVILRCVPISNHLYFYWYRQILGQKVEFLVSFYNNEISEKSEIFDDQFSVERPDGSNFTLKIRSTKLEDSAMYFCASRGQGGYGYTFGSGTRLTVV.

The chain combines TRBV10-2 with TRBJ2-7, with 9 bases fitting TRBD2. The trim removed 6 bases at V and 5 bases at J, leaving 11 bases unmatched. This CDR3 has 15 residues. The germline V gene has CDR1 WSHSY and CDR2 SAAADI. CDR3 sequence reads: CASSRGAGGPDEQYF. CDR3 sequence (DNA): TGCGCCAGCAGCAGGGGGGCGGGAGGGCCCGACGAGCAGTACTTC.

A few counts support this clone. The J gene is TRBJ2-2, the V gene TRBV18; 8 positions agree with TRBD1. The trim removed 1 base at V and 5 bases at J, leaving 3 bases unmatched. Germline-derived CDR1 and CDR2 are KGHSH and LQKENI. CDR3 size: 15 residues. CDR3 DNA sequence: TGTGCCAGCTCACCACAACAGGGGGTAACCGGGGAGCTGTTTTTT. Translated: CASSPQQGVTGELFF.

This chain uses TRBV15 with TRBJ1-2, with no clear D. The length of the CDR3 is 13 residues. Germline CDR1 and CDR2: LNHNV and YYDKDF (reference sequence). With 0 bases removed from V and 4 bases from J, the gap between germline ends came to 6 bases. CDR3 residues: CATSRDYSYGYTF. CDR3 DNA: TGTGCCACCAGCAGAGATTACAGCTATGGCTACACCTTC. The full variable domain, rest sourced from reference TRBV15 and TRBJ1-2, is DAMVIQNPRYQVTQFGKPVTLSCSQTLNHNVMYWYQQKSSQAPKLLFHYYDKDFNNEADTPDNFQSRRPNTSFCFLDIRSPGLGDTAMYLCATSRDYSYGYTFGSGTRLTVV.

This chain joins TRBV30 and TRBJ2-7; 9 bases are shared with TRBD1. This CDR3 has 12 amino acids. CDR1 is GTSNPN and CDR2 is SVGIG in the germline V gene (reference sequence). The junction had 1 base not matched to a gene; V was cut back by 5 bases and J by 2 bases. For the CDR3, the DNA is TGTGCCTGGCGGACAGGGGCCTACGAGCAGTACTTC. Translating it yields CAWRTGAYEQYF.

This sequence joins TRBV5-6 and TRBJ2-2; D tentatively fits TRBD1 or TRBD2 (6 bases each). Trimming cost V 3 bases and J 4 bases, with 13 bases left between them. The CDR3 runs 15 residues. CDR1 is SGHDT, CDR2 YYEEEE, per germline. The CDR3 sequence: CASSSLGGLTGELFF. CDR3 DNA: TGTGCCAGCAGCTCCCTGGGGGGCCTCACCGGGGAGCTGTTTTTT.

This clone was observed a few times. The chain recombines TRBV11-2 with TRBJ1-2; 8 bases are shared with TRBD1. Unmatched junction bases numbered 15, after V lost 5 bases and J lost 7 bases. Germline V CDR1 and CDR2: SGHAT, FQNNGV. The CDR3 consists of 16 residues. CDR3 DNA sequence: TGTGCCAGCAGCCCAGAGGGGTACAGGGGGGTCTCTGGCTACACCTTC. It codes for CASSPEGYRGVSGYTF.

DNA for the CDR3: TGTGCCAGTAGGCCTAGACTAGCGGGAGTCAGGGAGGCGAACACCGGGGAGCTGTTTTTT. Translated, it gives CASRPRLAGVREANTGELFF. The rearrangement links TRBV19 to TRBJ2-2; 12 nucleotides line up with TRBD2. Unmatched junction bases numbered 14, after V lost 6 bases and J lost 0 bases. The germline CDR1 and CDR2 sequences are LNHDA and SQIVND (reference sequence). CDR3 length: 20 amino acids.

In its sample, this clone was seen a few times. The chain is built from TRBV7-6 and TRBJ2-5, with D unresolved. The CDR3 has 13 amino acids. Trimming stripped 6 bases from V and 2 bases from J, with 10 bases between. The germline gives CDR1 SGHVS, CDR2 FNYEAQ. CDR3 protein: CASSWAEQETQYF. The CDR3 coding sequence is TGTGCCAGCAGTTGGGCAGAGCAAGAGACCCAGTACTTC.

CDR3 sequence (DNA): TGTGCCAGCAGCTTAGGTCGTAGCGGTGGCTACAATGAGCAGTTCTTC. Residues: CASSLGRSGGYNEQFF. The chain has TRBV7-2 and TRBJ2-1, with TRBD2 as a possible D gene (6 bases). V shed 1 base and J shed 3 bases, with 13 bases lying between them. Germline CDR1 SGHTA, CDR2 FQGNSA. The CDR3 consists of 16 residues.

The chain links TRBV4-1 to TRBJ1-1; unclear D gene. CDR3 length: 13 amino acids. Germline V gene data show CDR1 as MGHRA and CDR2 as YSYEKL. V lost 0 bases, J lost 4 bases, and 6 bases lay in between. This CDR3 reads CASSQDQLTEAFF. The CDR3 coding sequence is TGCGCCAGCAGCCAAGATCAACTCACTGAAGCTTTCTTT.

This chain links TRBV6-1 with TRBJ1-1, with TRBD1 identical over 8 bases. Germline V gene sequence: CDR1 MNHNS, CDR2 SASEGT. Trimming removed 6 bases from V and 0 bases from J; junction bases left unmatched: 3. This CDR3 has 14 amino acids. The CDR3: CASRTGELNTEAFF. The CDR3, as DNA: TGTGCCAGCAGGACAGGGGAATTGAACACTGAAGCTTTCTTT.

CDR3 amino acids: CAISPPPGTDTQYF. As DNA, the CDR3 is TGTGCCATCAGTCCCCCCCCGGGCACAGATACGCAGTATTTT. The chain is built from TRBV10-3 and TRBJ2-3; D is unclear. The length of the CDR3 is 14 residues. Per the germline V gene, CDR1 is ENHRY and CDR2 is SYGVKD. V gave up 5 bases and J gave up 1 base, with 10 bases separating them.

This clone was detected many times. The V and J genes are TRBV15 and TRBJ1-4; D may be TRBD1 (6 bases). Trimming removed 0 bases at V and 4 bases at J, with 12 bases between. CDR3 length: 16 residues. Germline V lookup: CDR1 LNHNV, CDR2 YYDKDF (reference sequence). The CDR3, as DNA: TGTGCCACCAGCAGAGAATGGGTACAGGGTAATGAAAAACTGTTTTTT. This encodes CATSREWVQGNEKLFF.

The chain is built from TRBV7-6 and TRBJ1-5, with 9 bases aligning to TRBD1. V lost 6 bases, J lost 6 bases, and 6 bases stayed unmatched. This CDR3 region has 14 residues. Germline CDR1 is SGHVS and CDR2 is FNYEAQ. In nucleotides, the CDR3 is TGTGCCAGCAGTTCCGGGACAGGGTTTCAGCCCCAGCATTTT. This gives the protein CASSSGTGFQPQHF.

In this sample, this clone turned up once. This chain uses TRBV5-1 with TRBJ2-2; 7 bases line up with TRBD1. This CDR3 region has 15 residues. Germline CDR1 and CDR2: SGHRS and YFSETQ. The junction had 10 bases not matched to a gene; V was cut back by 4 bases and J by 7 bases. DNA of the CDR3: TGCGCCAGCAGCCAGGCAGGGGGATTCGTCGGGGAGCTGTTTTTT. Translating it yields CASSQAGGFVGELFF.

This clone was counted between two and nine times. This chain uses TRBV6-4 with TRBJ1-1; no firm D call. V lost 6 bases and J lost 4, with 0 bases in between. The germline V gene has CDR1 MRHNA and CDR2 SNTAGT. The CDR3 length is 9 residues. The CDR3 spells CASSTEAFF. Here the CDR3 DNA reads TGTGCCAGCAGCACTGAAGCTTTCTTT.

This clone showed up just once. The chain uses TRBV19 and TRBJ2-3; D not certain. Deletions cut 5 bases from V and 0 bases from J, with 15 bases between. CDR1 is LNHDA, CDR2 SQIVND, per germline (reference sequence). CDR3 length: 16 residues. CDR3 loop: CASSATVDTSTDTQYF. The CDR3 DNA sequence: TGTGCCAGTAGTGCCACAGTTGACACTAGCACAGATACGCAGTATTTT.

This clone occurred a few times. J is TRBJ1-1 and V is TRBV29-1; no reliable D call. Germline V CDR1 and CDR2: SQVTM, ANQGSEA. The CDR3 loop spans 15 amino acids. V was pared by 4 bases and J by 5 bases, with 20 bases between. CDR3 residues: CSVVKEGKDGTEAFF. CDR3 nucleotide sequence: TGCAGCGTTGTCAAGGAAGGGAAGGATGGAACTGAAGCTTTCTTT.

V is TRBV28 and J is TRBJ2-2; 7 nucleotides align to TRBD2. This CDR3 contains 17 residues. Germline V gene data show CDR1 as MDHEN and CDR2 as SYDVKM. V was clipped by 0 bases and J by 4 bases; unmatched bases: 8. The CDR3 DNA reads as TGTGCCAGCAGTTTATGGGCCGTGACTAGCCCCACCGGGGAGCTGTTTTTT. Translated: CASSLWAVTSPTGELFF.

The rearrangement uses TRBV19 and TRBJ2-1; D is unresolved. Between the trimmed V and J ends, which lost 6 bases and 3 bases, there was a span of 12 bases. The CDR3 contains 14 residues. CDR1 and CDR2 from the germline V gene are LNHDA and SQIVND (reference sequence). The CDR3 protein is CASSPGVNYNEQFF. The CDR3, as DNA: TGTGCCAGTAGCCCAGGCGTCAACTACAATGAGCAGTTCTTC.

The rearrangement uses TRBV5-6 and TRBJ2-7, with TRBD1 identical over 10 bases. The CDR3 contains 16 residues. Germline CDR1 and CDR2: SGHDT and YYEEEE. The junction had 10 bases not matched to a gene; V was cut back by 3 bases and J by 4 bases. The CDR3 bases are TGTGCCAGCAGCTCCACAAACCGGGACAGGGGATACGAGCAGTACTTC. The encoded protein is CASSSTNRDRGYEQYF. The whole variable domain, remainder taken from reference TRBV5-6 and TRBJ2-7, is DAGVTQSPTHLIKTRGQQVTLRCSPKSGHDTVSWYQQALGQGPQFIFQYYEEEERQRGNFPDRFSGHQFPNYSSELNVNALLLGDSALYLCASSSTNRDRGYEQYFGPGTRLTVT.

The gene calls are TRBV19 and TRBJ2-6; TRBD1 agrees at 8 bases. Trimming removed 5 bases from V and 4 bases from J; junction bases left unmatched: 13. Germline lookup yields CDR1 LNHDA and CDR2 SQIVND (reference sequence). This CDR3 contains 18 residues. CDR3 in DNA: TGTGCCAGTAGTCCCCGTTCGCAGGGGGCGCGCGGGGCCAACGTCCTGACTTTC. Residues: CASSPRSQGARGANVLTF.

The DNA for the CDR3 is TGTGCCACCTCGGGGGTTTCCTACAATGAGCAGTTCTTC. The encoded protein is CATSGVSYNEQFF. The gene calls are TRBV2 and TRBJ2-1; possible D gene TRBD2, 6 bases. Between the trimmed V and J ends, which lost 10 bases and 1 base, there was a span of 11 bases. The CDR3 sequence is 13 residues long. CDR1 and CDR2 from the germline V gene are SNHLY and FYNNEI.

The rearrangement links TRBV2 to TRBJ1-2; D is possibly TRBD1 (6 bases). V lost 3 bases to trimming and J lost 4 bases, with 12 bases between them. Germline V gene data show CDR1 as SNHLY and CDR2 as FYNNEI. The CDR3 is 14 amino acids. This chain's CDR3 is CASSDPGDSYGYTF. CDR3 DNA: TGTGCCAGCAGTGACCCAGGGGACTCCTATGGCTACACCTTC.